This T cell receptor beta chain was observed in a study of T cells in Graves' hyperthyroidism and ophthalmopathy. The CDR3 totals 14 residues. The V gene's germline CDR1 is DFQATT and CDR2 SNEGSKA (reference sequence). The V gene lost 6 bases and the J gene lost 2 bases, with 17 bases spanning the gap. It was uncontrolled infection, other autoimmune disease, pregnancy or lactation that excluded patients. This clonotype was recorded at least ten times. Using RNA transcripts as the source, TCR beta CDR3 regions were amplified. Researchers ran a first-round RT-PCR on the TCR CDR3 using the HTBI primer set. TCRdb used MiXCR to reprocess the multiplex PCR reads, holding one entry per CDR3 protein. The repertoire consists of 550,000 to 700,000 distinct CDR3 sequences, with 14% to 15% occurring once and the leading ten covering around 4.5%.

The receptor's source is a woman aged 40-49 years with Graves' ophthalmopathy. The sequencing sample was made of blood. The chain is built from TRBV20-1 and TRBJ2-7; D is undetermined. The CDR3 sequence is CSAPPLLSAYEQYF. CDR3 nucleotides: TGCAGTGCCCCCCCTCTTTTGTCTGCCTACGAGCAGTACTTC.